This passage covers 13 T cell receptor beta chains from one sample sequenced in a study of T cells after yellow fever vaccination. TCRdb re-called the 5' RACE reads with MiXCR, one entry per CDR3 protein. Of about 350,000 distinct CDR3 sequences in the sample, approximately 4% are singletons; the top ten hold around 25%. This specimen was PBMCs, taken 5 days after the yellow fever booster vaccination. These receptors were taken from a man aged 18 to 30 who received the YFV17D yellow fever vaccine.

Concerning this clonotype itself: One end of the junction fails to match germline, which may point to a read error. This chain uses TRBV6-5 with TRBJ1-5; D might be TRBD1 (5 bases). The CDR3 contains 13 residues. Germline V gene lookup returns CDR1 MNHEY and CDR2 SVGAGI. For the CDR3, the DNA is TGTGCCGCGATAGGGCAGGGCAATCAGCACCAGCATTTT. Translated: CAAIGQGNQHQHF.

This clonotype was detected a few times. The chain's CDR3 is CASSFLLYEQYF. The DNA for the CDR3 is TGTGCCAGCAGTTTCCTTCTATACGAGCAGTACTTC. The chain employs TRBV12-3 or TRBV12-4 and TRBJ2-7, with D hard to call. Trimming removed 3 bases at V and 4 bases at J, with 7 bases between. The CDR3 is 12 residues long.

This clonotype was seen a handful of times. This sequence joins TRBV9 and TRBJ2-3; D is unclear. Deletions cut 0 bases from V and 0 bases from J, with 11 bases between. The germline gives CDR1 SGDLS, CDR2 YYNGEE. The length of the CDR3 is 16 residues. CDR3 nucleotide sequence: TGTGCCAGCAGCGTAGATAACGGCAGGAGCACAGATACGCAGTATTTT. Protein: CASSVDNGRSTDTQYF.

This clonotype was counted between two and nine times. The CDR3 region has the DNA TGTGCCATCAGTGAGGGGGTGACTGAAGCTTTCTTT. Translated: CAISEGVTEAFF. This sequence joins TRBV10-3 and TRBJ1-1; D unresolved. The CDR3 has 12 residues. CDR1 ENHRY and CDR2 SYGVKD come from the germline V gene. Between the trimmed V and J ends, which lost 2 bases and 5 bases, there was a span of 6 bases.

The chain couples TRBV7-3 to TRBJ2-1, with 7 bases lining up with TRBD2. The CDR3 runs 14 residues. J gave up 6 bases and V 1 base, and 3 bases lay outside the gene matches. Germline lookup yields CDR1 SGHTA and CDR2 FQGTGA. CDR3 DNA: TGTGCCAGCAGCTTAATTGGGGGGGTCAATGAGCAGTTCTTC. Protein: CASSLIGGVNEQFF.

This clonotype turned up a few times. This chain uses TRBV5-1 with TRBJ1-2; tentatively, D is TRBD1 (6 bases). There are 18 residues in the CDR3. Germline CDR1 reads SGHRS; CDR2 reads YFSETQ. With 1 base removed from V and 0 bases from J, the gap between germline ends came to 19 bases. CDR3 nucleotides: TGCGCCAGCAGCTTGTTATCGGGTTGGACAGCAGCTAACTATGGCTACACCTTC. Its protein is CASSLLSGWTAANYGYTF.

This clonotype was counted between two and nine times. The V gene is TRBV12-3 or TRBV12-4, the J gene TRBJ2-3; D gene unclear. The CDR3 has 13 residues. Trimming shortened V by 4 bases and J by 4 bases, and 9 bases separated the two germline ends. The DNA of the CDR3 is TGTGCCAGCAGTTCCCAAGTAGCAGATACGCAGTATTTT. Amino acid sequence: CASSSQVADTQYF.

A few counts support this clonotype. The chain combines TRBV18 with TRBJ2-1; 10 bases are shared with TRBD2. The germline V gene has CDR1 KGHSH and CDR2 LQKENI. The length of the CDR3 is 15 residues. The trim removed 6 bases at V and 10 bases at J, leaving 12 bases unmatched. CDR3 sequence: CASSPSWSGGEEQFF. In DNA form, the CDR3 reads TGTGCCAGCTCGCCTTCTTGGAGCGGGGGGGAGGAGCAGTTCTTC. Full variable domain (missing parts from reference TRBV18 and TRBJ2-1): NAGVMQNPRHLVRRRGQEARLRCSPMKGHSHVYWYRQLPEEGLKFMVYLQKENIIDESGMPKERFSAEFPKEGPSILRIQQVVRGDSAAYFCASSPSWSGGEEQFFGPGTRLTVL.

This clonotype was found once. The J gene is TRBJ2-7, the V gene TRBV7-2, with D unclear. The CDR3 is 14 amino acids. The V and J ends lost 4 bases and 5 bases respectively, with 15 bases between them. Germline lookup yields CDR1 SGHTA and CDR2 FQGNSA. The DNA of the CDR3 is TGTGCCAGCAGCTACGGCATGGTAAGGGACGAGCAGTACTTC. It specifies CASSYGMVRDEQYF.

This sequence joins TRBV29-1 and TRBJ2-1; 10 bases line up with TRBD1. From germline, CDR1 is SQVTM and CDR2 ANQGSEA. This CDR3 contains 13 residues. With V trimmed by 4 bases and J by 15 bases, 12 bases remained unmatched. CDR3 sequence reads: CSVGDPGQGKWFF. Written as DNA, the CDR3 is TGCAGCGTTGGGGATCCGGGACAGGGGAAGTGGTTCTTC.

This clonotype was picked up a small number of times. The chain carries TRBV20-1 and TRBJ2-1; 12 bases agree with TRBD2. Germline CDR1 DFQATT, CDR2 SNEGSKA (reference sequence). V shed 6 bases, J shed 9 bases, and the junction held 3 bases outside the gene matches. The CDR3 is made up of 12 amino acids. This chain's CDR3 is CSAPGLAGEQFF. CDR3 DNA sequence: TGCAGTGCACCGGGACTAGCGGGTGAGCAGTTCTTC.

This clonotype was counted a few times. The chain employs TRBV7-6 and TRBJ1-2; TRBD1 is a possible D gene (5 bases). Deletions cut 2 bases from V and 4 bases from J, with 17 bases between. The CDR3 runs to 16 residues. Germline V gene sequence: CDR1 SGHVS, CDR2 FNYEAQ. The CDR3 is CASSLIGQGQSYGYTF. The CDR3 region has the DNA TGTGCCAGCAGCTTAATAGGGCAGGGCCAGTCCTATGGCTACACCTTC.

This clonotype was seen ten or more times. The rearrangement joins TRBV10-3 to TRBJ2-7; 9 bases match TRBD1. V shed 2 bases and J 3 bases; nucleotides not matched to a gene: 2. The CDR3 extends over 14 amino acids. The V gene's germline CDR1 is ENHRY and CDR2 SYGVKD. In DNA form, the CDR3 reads TGTGCCATCAGTGAGGGACAGGGGAACTACGAGCAGTACTTC. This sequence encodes CAISEGQGNYEQYF.